A selection of T cell receptor beta chains follows, all from one sample in a study of OX40 agonist ivuxolimab in advanced cancers. Measured with immunoSEQ multiplex PCR; TCRdb has only the in-frame clones, and not every one. The data hold around 62,000 clones, with around nine tenths observed a single time. The specimen comprised CD4+ or CD8+ T cells sorted from blood, sampled in a trial of the OX40 agonist ivuxolimab. These receptors were collected from an adult with an advanced solid tumor such as melanoma, head and neck, liver or kidney cancer. Each CDR3 is given with its conserved first and last residue. A D gene is named only where the DNA matches it firmly. A clone size is listed for some rows: how often the clone was seen (once, few, many), or a class if it is expanded.

J gene: TRBJ2-7
CDR3 length: 14
V gene: TRBV5-4
D gene: TRBD1
clone size: -
CDR3 protein: CASSLMGQTYEQYF
CDR3 DNA: TGTGCCAGCAGTTTGATGGGACAGACCTACGAGCAGTACTTC

J gene: TRBJ1-6
CDR3 length: 12
V gene: TRBV10-3
D gene: TRBD1
clone size: -
CDR3 protein: CAIRTGESPLHF
CDR3 DNA: TGTGCCATCAGGACAGGGGAATCACCCCTCCACTTT

J gene: TRBJ2-2
CDR3 length: 15
V gene: TRBV5-4
D gene: TRBD2
clone size: -
CDR3 protein: CASQGTSRNTGELFF
CDR3 DNA: TGTGCCAGTCAAGGGACTAGTCGGAACACCGGGGAGCTGTTTTTT

J gene: TRBJ1-2
CDR3 length: 13
V gene: TRBV30
D gene: -
clone size: -
CDR3 protein: CAWSVRRDYGYTF
CDR3 DNA: TGTGCCTGGAGTGTACGGCGGGACTATGGCTACACCTTC

J gene: TRBJ1-5
CDR3 length: 14
V gene: TRBV30
D gene: -
clone size: -
CDR3 protein: CAWSVSGSNQPQHF
CDR3 DNA: TGTGCCTGGAGTGTATCGGGGAGCAATCAGCCCCAGCATTTT

J gene: TRBJ2-2
CDR3 length: 18
V gene: TRBV7-9
D gene: TRBD1
clone size: -
CDR3 protein: CASSAIPTGGLNTGELFF
CDR3 DNA: TGTGCCAGCAGCGCAATACCAACAGGGGGCTTAAACACCGGGGAGCTGTTTTTT

J gene: TRBJ1-6
CDR3 length: 14
V gene: TRBV7-9
D gene: -
clone size: -
CDR3 protein: CASSFGQQNSPLHF
CDR3 DNA: TGTGCCAGCAGCTTCGGACAGCAAAATTCACCCCTCCACTTT

J gene: TRBJ1-3
CDR3 length: 15
V gene: TRBV6-1
D gene: -
clone size: -
CDR3 protein: CASILGGASGNTIYF
CDR3 DNA: TGTGCCAGCATCCTGGGGGGGGCCTCTGGAAACACCATATATTTT

J gene: TRBJ2-7
CDR3 length: 16
V gene: TRBV2
D gene: -
clone size: -
CDR3 protein: CASSEGGGRVRYEQYF
CDR3 DNA: TGTGCCAGCAGTGAAGGGGGGGGCAGGGTGAGGTACGAGCAGTACTTC

J gene: TRBJ2-7
CDR3 length: 14
V gene: TRBV19
D gene: -
clone size: -
CDR3 protein: CASSPNFGYYEQYF
CDR3 DNA: TGTGCCAGTAGTCCCAATTTCGGATACTACGAGCAGTACTTC

J gene: TRBJ2-2
CDR3 length: 14
V gene: TRBV19
D gene: -
clone size: once
CDR3 protein: CASSRGWNTGELFF
CDR3 DNA: TGTGCCAGTAGTCGGGGTTGGAACACCGGGGAGCTGTTTTTT

J gene: TRBJ1-5
CDR3 length: 16
V gene: TRBV5-5
D gene: TRBD1
clone size: -
CDR3 protein: CASSTGQDLSNQPQHF
CDR3 DNA: TGTGCCAGCAGCACCGGACAGGACCTTAGCAATCAGCCCCAGCATTTT

J gene: TRBJ2-5
CDR3 length: 15
V gene: TRBV5-1
D gene: -
clone size: -
CDR3 protein: CASSPLGPTEETQYF
CDR3 DNA: TGCGCCAGCAGCCCCCTCGGACCGACGGAAGAGACCCAGTACTTC

J gene: TRBJ2-1
CDR3 length: 17
V gene: TRBV9
D gene: TRBD1
clone size: -
CDR3 protein: CASSAARRQGTFYEQFF
CDR3 DNA: TGTGCCAGCAGCGCCGCGCGAAGACAGGGGACATTCTATGAGCAGTTCTTC

J gene: TRBJ2-3
CDR3 length: 15
V gene: TRBV10-2
D gene: TRBD2
clone size: -
CDR3 protein: CASQLAGGRGDTQYF
CDR3 DNA: TGCGCCAGCCAGTTAGCGGGGGGGCGGGGAGATACGCAGTATTTT

J gene: TRBJ2-5
CDR3 length: 14
V gene: TRBV6-1
D gene: -
clone size: -
CDR3 protein: CASSEFGGSETQYF
CDR3 DNA: TGTGCCAGCAGTGAATTTGGGGGTAGCGAGACCCAGTACTTC

J gene: TRBJ1-5
CDR3 length: 15
V gene: TRBV6-1
D gene: -
clone size: once
CDR3 protein: CASSEALQFNQPQHF
CDR3 DNA: TGTGCCAGCAGTGAAGCGTTACAGTTTAATCAGCCCCAGCATTTT

J gene: TRBJ1-4
CDR3 length: 17
V gene: TRBV9
D gene: -
clone size: -
CDR3 protein: CASSVDSRGATNEKLFF
CDR3 DNA: TGTGCCAGCAGCGTAGATAGCAGGGGTGCAACTAATGAAAAACTGTTTTTT

J gene: TRBJ2-5
CDR3 length: 14
V gene: TRBV6-5
D gene: -
clone size: -
CDR3 protein: CASTLTTGWETQYF
CDR3 DNA: TGTGCCAGCACCCTAACGACAGGTTGGGAGACCCAGTACTTC

J gene: TRBJ1-3
CDR3 length: 15
V gene: TRBV5-6
D gene: -
clone size: -
CDR3 protein: CASSLRGASGNTIYF
CDR3 DNA: TGTGCCAGCAGCTTGCGGGGGGCTTCTGGAAACACCATATATTTT

J gene: TRBJ1-2
CDR3 length: 14
V gene: TRBV7-3
D gene: TRBD1
clone size: -
CDR3 protein: CASSRFGTGDGYTF
CDR3 DNA: TGTGCCAGCAGCCGCTTTGGGACAGGGGATGGCTACACCTTC

J gene: TRBJ2-3
CDR3 length: 14
V gene: TRBV18
D gene: TRBD1
clone size: -
CDR3 protein: CASSPGTRGDTQYF
CDR3 DNA: TGTGCCAGCTCACCCGGCACCAGGGGGGATACGCAGTATTTT

J gene: TRBJ2-7
CDR3 length: 15
V gene: TRBV6-6
D gene: -
clone size: -
CDR3 protein: CASSYSRGGTYEQYF
CDR3 DNA: TGTGCCAGCAGTTACTCCAGGGGAGGCACCTACGAGCAGTACTTC

J gene: TRBJ2-5
CDR3 length: 13
V gene: TRBV11-3
D gene: -
clone size: -
CDR3 protein: CASSLRVQETQYF
CDR3 DNA: TGTGCCAGCAGCTTAAGGGTACAAGAGACCCAGTACTTC

J gene: TRBJ1-3
CDR3 length: 16
V gene: TRBV23-1
D gene: -
clone size: few
CDR3 protein: CASSQRARGGGNTIYF
CDR3 DNA: TGCGCCAGCAGTCAGAGGGCGAGGGGAGGTGGAAACACCATATATTTT

J gene: TRBJ2-5
CDR3 length: 14
V gene: TRBV9
D gene: TRBD2
clone size: -
CDR3 protein: CASSVRLAGETQYF
CDR3 DNA: TGTGCCAGCAGCGTCCGCTTAGCGGGGGAGACCCAGTACTTC

J gene: TRBJ1-3
CDR3 length: 16
V gene: TRBV5-6
D gene: TRBD1
clone size: -
CDR3 protein: CASSLARDRVYNTIYF
CDR3 DNA: TGTGCCAGCAGCTTGGCCCGGGACAGGGTATACAACACCATATATTTT

J gene: TRBJ1-2
CDR3 length: 13
V gene: TRBV6-5
D gene: -
clone size: -
CDR3 protein: CASSYIGREGYTF
CDR3 DNA: TGTGCCAGCAGTTACATAGGCCGAGAGGGCTACACCTTC

J gene: TRBJ1-2
CDR3 length: 11
V gene: TRBV6-5
D gene: -
clone size: -
CDR3 protein: CASSSSYGYTF
CDR3 DNA: TGTGCCAGCAGTTCGAGCTATGGCTACACCTTC

J gene: TRBJ1-5
CDR3 length: 15
V gene: TRBV18
D gene: TRBD1
clone size: -
CDR3 protein: CASSPRTGDNQPQHF
CDR3 DNA: TGTGCCAGCTCACCCCGGACAGGGGACAATCAGCCCCAGCATTTT

J gene: TRBJ2-1
CDR3 length: 16
V gene: TRBV9
D gene: -
clone size: -
CDR3 protein: CASKPDRGPAYNEQFF
CDR3 DNA: TGTGCCAGCAAACCGGACCGGGGGCCGGCCTACAATGAGCAGTTCTTC

J gene: TRBJ2-3
CDR3 length: 15
V gene: TRBV6-4
D gene: -
clone size: -
CDR3 protein: CASSDSTLATDTQYF
CDR3 DNA: TGTGCCAGCAGTGACTCGACTCTAGCTACAGATACGCAGTATTTT

J gene: TRBJ2-5
CDR3 length: 16
V gene: TRBV7-2
D gene: TRBD1
clone size: -
CDR3 protein: CASSLDGTARVETQYF
CDR3 DNA: TGTGCCAGCAGCTTAGACGGGACAGCGCGGGTAGAGACCCAGTACTTC

J gene: TRBJ2-2
CDR3 length: 15
V gene: TRBV7-2
D gene: -
clone size: -
CDR3 protein: CASSFSLGNTGELFF
CDR3 DNA: TGTGCCAGCAGCTTTTCCCTGGGAAACACCGGGGAGCTGTTTTTT